This passage covers 30 T cell receptor beta chains from one sample sequenced in a study of OX40 agonist ivuxolimab in advanced cancers. The protocol was immunoSEQ multiplex PCR, while the TCRdb copy is restricted to in-frame clones and leaves out a portion. Among fewer than 11,000 clones, 85% to 90% were seen once, and the ten largest hold over 10%. The sample consisted of CD4+ or CD8+ T cells sorted from blood, taken in a trial of the OX40 agonist ivuxolimab. The receptors here all came from an adult with an advanced solid tumor such as melanoma, head and neck, liver or kidney cancer.

The chain carries TRBV19 and TRBJ1-2; tentatively, D is TRBD1 (5 bases). Trimming took 7 bases from V and 2 from J, leaving 14 bases between them. The CDR3 runs 14 residues. In germline, CDR1 is LNHDA, CDR2 SQIVND (reference sequence). The CDR3 reads CASIGDGSNYGYTF. DNA of the CDR3: TGTGCCAGTATCGGGGACGGATCGAACTATGGCTACACCTTC.

This chain connects TRBV28 to TRBJ2-5; D gene ambiguous. The CDR3 length is 13 residues. Between the trimmed V and J ends, which lost 2 bases and 7 bases, there was a span of 11 bases. Germline V gene sequence: CDR1 MDHEN, CDR2 SYDVKM. The CDR3 loop is CASSLEYGGTQYF. CDR3 DNA sequence: TGTGCCAGCAGTTTAGAGTATGGCGGGACCCAGTACTTC.

The chain uses TRBV5-4 and TRBJ2-5; 9 bases map to TRBD1. V lost 0 bases and J lost 4; bases outside the gene matches: 4. Germline lookup yields CDR1 SGHNT and CDR2 YYREEE (reference sequence). The CDR3 sequence is 15 residues long. CDR3 sequence reads: CASSLGQGGGETQYF. The CDR3 DNA is TGTGCCAGCAGCTTGGGACAGGGGGGAGGAGAGACCCAGTACTTC. Looking up the rest from reference TRBV5-4 and TRBJ2-5 gives the full variable domain: ETGVTQSPTHLIKTRGQQVTLRCSSQSGHNTVSWYQQALGQGPQFIFQYYREEENGRGNFPPRFSGLQFPNYSSELNVNALELDDSALYLCASSLGQGGGETQYFGPGTRLLVL.

The chain employs TRBV5-4 and TRBJ1-1; a possible D gene is TRBD1 (5 bases). The CDR3 length is 12 residues. Trimming cost V 7 bases and J 8 bases, with 15 bases left between them. The germline V gene encodes CDR1 SGHNT and CDR2 YYREEE (reference sequence). The CDR3 coding sequence is TGTGCCAGCGGGGCGGAGTATCGAGAAGCTTTCTTT. This gives the protein CASGAEYREAFF.

J is TRBJ2-1 and V is TRBV11-2; 8 nucleotides agree with TRBD1. V gave up 6 bases and J gave up 3 bases; unmatched junction bases: 7. Per the germline V gene, CDR1 is SGHAT and CDR2 is FQNNGV. CDR3 length: 15 residues. This CDR3 reads CASSSGQGDYNEQFF. CDR3 nucleotide sequence: TGTGCCAGCAGTTCAGGACAGGGAGACTACAATGAGCAGTTCTTC.

This clone was seen just once. The rearrangement uses TRBV4-2 and TRBJ1-6; tentative D call: TRBD1 (5 bases). The CDR3 totals 12 residues. Per germline, CDR1 LGHNA and CDR2 YNFKEQ. The V end lost 6 bases, the J end lost 5 bases, and 5 bases lay between the germline ends. The CDR3 coding sequence is TGTGCCAGCAGGACAGATAATTCACCCCTCCACTTT. Translating gives CASRTDNSPLHF.

The chain joins TRBV19 to TRBJ1-2; possible D gene TRBD1, 5 bases. V dropped 3 bases and J dropped 10 bases, with 18 bases sitting between them. This CDR3 spans 14 amino acids. Germline V gene lookup returns CDR1 LNHDA and CDR2 SQIVND (reference sequence). CDR3 nucleotide sequence: TGTGCCAGTAGTATCCTCTCGGCGGACAAGGACTACACCTTC. It codes for CASSILSADKDYTF.

This clone was detected only once. The chain recombines TRBV5-6 with TRBJ2-7, with D perhaps matching TRBD1 (6 bases). The V gene lost 4 bases and the J gene lost 0 bases, with 11 bases spanning the gap. The germline CDR1 and CDR2 sequences are SGHDT and YYEEEE. The CDR3 totals 14 residues. DNA for the CDR3: TGTGCCAGCAGCGGGGGCCCGATCTCCTACGAGCAGTACTTC. It is translated as CASSGGPISYEQYF.

This clone appeared a single time. The V call is TRBV27, the J call TRBJ1-5; D is perhaps TRBD1 (6 bases). V was trimmed by 0 bases and J by 1 base, leaving 7 bases between them. This CDR3 comprises 15 residues. In germline, CDR1 is MNHEY, CDR2 SMNVEV (reference sequence). DNA of the CDR3: TGTGCCAGCAGTTTATCGGGGGCGAGCAATCAGCCCCAGCATTTT. It codes for CASSLSGASNQPQHF.

This clone was picked up one time. The gene calls are TRBV6-5 and TRBJ1-3; 7 bases map to TRBD1. Germline trimming cut 0 bases from V and 6 bases from J; bases unmatched to any gene: 5. Per germline, CDR1 MNHEY and CDR2 SVGAGI. The length of the CDR3 is 15 residues. In DNA, the CDR3 is TGTGCCAGCAGTTACTCGCAAGGGGGCAAAAACACCATATATTTT. Its translation: CASSYSQGGKNTIYF.

The chain recombines TRBV5-6 with TRBJ1-6; D unclear. Trimming removed 0 bases from V and 7 bases from J, with 11 bases in between. CDR3 size: 15 residues. From germline, CDR1 is SGHDT and CDR2 YYEEEE. The CDR3 nucleotides read TGTGCCAGCAGCTTGGTTGGTGTTGGCAATTCACCCCTCCACTTT. It is translated as CASSLVGVGNSPLHF. Using reference TRBV5-6 and TRBJ1-6 for the parts outside the CDR3, the full variable domain is DAGVTQSPTHLIKTRGQQVTLRCSPKSGHDTVSWYQQALGQGPQFIFQYYEEEERQRGNFPDRFSGHQFPNYSSELNVNALLLGDSALYLCASSLVGVGNSPLHFGNGTRLTVT.

The chain uses TRBV6-5 and TRBJ2-7, with 11 bases identical to TRBD1. This CDR3 region has 14 residues. Losses at the gene ends were 5 bases for V and 3 bases for J; bases not matched to a gene: 3. The germline V gene has CDR1 MNHEY and CDR2 SVGAGI. In DNA form, the CDR3 reads TGTGCCAGCAGTATAGGGACAGGGGGCTACGAGCAGTACTTC. Encoded protein: CASSIGTGGYEQYF.

The chain uses TRBV5-5 and TRBJ2-7, with D perhaps being TRBD1 or TRBD2 (5 bases each). Trimming left V 4 bases short and J 2 bases short, with 13 bases between. Germline V gene lookup returns CDR1 SGHKS and CDR2 YYEKEE (reference sequence). The CDR3 sequence is 14 residues long. The CDR3 bases are TGTGCCAGCAGCCTAGGGGACGGAGCCTACGAGCAGTACTTC. Protein: CASSLGDGAYEQYF.

This rearrangement joins TRBV9 to TRBJ2-7, with 10 bases matching TRBD2. This CDR3 has 18 residues. CDR1 and CDR2 (germline): SGDLS, YYNGEE. The V gene end was trimmed by 3 bases and the J gene end by 3 bases; junction bases not matched to a gene: 15. The CDR3 sequence is CASSASSRAGGNLYEQYF. CDR3 coding DNA: TGTGCCAGCAGCGCTTCGTCCCGAGCGGGGGGGAATCTCTACGAGCAGTACTTC.

This clone was seen more than once but under ten times. The rearrangement links TRBV13 to TRBJ1-6; D is perhaps TRBD1 (5 bases). Germline assignment: CDR1 PRHDT and CDR2 FYEKMQ (reference sequence). Trimming pared 0 bases from V and 13 bases from J, leaving 10 bases between. CDR3 size: 13 residues. DNA of the CDR3: TGTGCCAGCAGCTTAGGGAGGCAGGGCCCCCTCCACTTT. Translated: CASSLGRQGPLHF.

This clone was seen a single time. The gene calls are TRBV27 and TRBJ2-3; the D call may be TRBD1 or TRBD2 (5 bases each). Germline lookup yields CDR1 MNHEY and CDR2 SMNVEV (reference sequence). V dropped 4 bases and J dropped 5 bases, with 13 bases sitting between them. This CDR3 has 14 residues. The CDR3 DNA reads TGTGCCAGCAGTTCCTTGGGGGTTGGAGATACGCAGTATTTT. This codes for CASSSLGVGDTQYF.

V gene TRBV29-1 combines with J gene TRBJ2-7; a weak D match, TRBD2 (6 bases). The CDR3 has 12 residues. Germline V gene sequence: CDR1 SQVTM, CDR2 ANQGSEA. The germline V and J ends were trimmed by 4 bases and 6 bases, with 13 bases remaining between them. CDR3 sequence: CSVAGRTGEQYF. DNA of the CDR3: TGCAGCGTTGCCGGGAGAACCGGCGAGCAGTACTTC.

The rearrangement uses TRBV7-6 and TRBJ1-3, with D possibly being TRBD1 (6 bases). V was trimmed by 1 base and J by 3 bases, leaving 13 bases between them. This CDR3 spans 16 amino acids. Germline assignment: CDR1 SGHVS and CDR2 FNYEAQ. The CDR3 DNA reads TGTGCCAGCAGCTTAGAGGCAGGGGAAGGTGGAAACACCATATATTTT. Translation gives CASSLEAGEGGNTIYF.

The rearrangement links TRBV7-6 to TRBJ2-3; TRBD2 is a possible D gene (5 bases). This CDR3 region has 15 residues. With 6 bases removed from V and 0 bases from J, the gap between germline ends came to 13 bases. The germline V gene has CDR1 SGHVS and CDR2 FNYEAQ. The CDR3: CASRSSGLSTDTQYF. In nucleotides, the CDR3 is TGTGCCAGCAGATCCAGCGGACTTAGCACAGATACGCAGTATTTT.

This chain links TRBV6-5 with TRBJ2-2; no clear D gene. Trimming left V 0 bases short and J 7 bases short, with 9 bases between. This CDR3 is 14 amino acids long. Germline CDR1 MNHEY, CDR2 SVGAGI. The CDR3, as DNA: TGTGCCAGCAGTTACTCGATCGGAAGCGGGGAGCTGTTTTTT. Translating gives CASSYSIGSGELFF.

CDR3 bases: TGTGCCAGCAGTGGTGGGCCGGCGGGCGGCTACACCTTC. This codes for CASSGGPAGGYTF. J is TRBJ1-2 and V is TRBV2; no definite D call. Germline V gene data show CDR1 as SNHLY and CDR2 as FYNNEI. The CDR3 loop spans 13 amino acids. V dropped 4 bases and J dropped 8 bases, with 14 bases sitting between them.

The CDR3 coding sequence is TGTGCCAGTCGGTTAGGCACCCGGTCGAACACTGAAGCTTTCTTT. As protein: CASRLGTRSNTEAFF. V and J are TRBV19 and TRBJ1-1; D ambiguous. With 8 bases removed from V and 1 base from J, the gap between germline ends came to 17 bases. This CDR3 is built from 15 residues. Germline lookup yields CDR1 LNHDA and CDR2 SQIVND (reference sequence).

The J gene is TRBJ1-5, the V gene TRBV19; D gene unclear. CDR1 LNHDA and CDR2 SQIVND come from the germline V gene (reference sequence). The V end was cut by 0 bases, the J end by 0 bases, with 6 bases between. The CDR3 loop spans 15 amino acids. In DNA, the CDR3 is TGTGCCAGTAGTATAGATGGGTATAGCAATCAGCCCCAGCATTTT. It codes for CASSIDGYSNQPQHF.

The J gene is TRBJ2-3, the V gene TRBV7-9; 10 positions match TRBD1. With V trimmed by 4 bases and J by 4 bases, 2 bases remained unmatched. This CDR3 spans 14 amino acids. Germline V gene sequence: CDR1 SEHNR, CDR2 FQNEAQ (reference sequence). CDR3 DNA sequence: TGTGCCAGCAGCTACGGGACAGGGGCAGATACGCAGTATTTT. Translation gives CASSYGTGADTQYF. Based on the CDR3 plus reference TRBV7-9 and TRBJ2-3, the full variable domain is DTGVSQNPRHKITKRGQNVTFRCDPISEHNRLYWYRQTLGQGPEFLTYFQNEAQLEKSRLLSDRFSAERPKGSFSTLEIQRTEQGDSAMYLCASSYGTGADTQYFGPGTRLTVL.

The chain couples TRBV27 to TRBJ2-3; weak D call: TRBD1 (5 bases). The germline V gene has CDR1 MNHEY and CDR2 SMNVEV (reference sequence). Trimming removed 3 bases at V and 1 base at J, with 17 bases between. The CDR3 has 17 residues. Here the CDR3 reads CASSLLRAGMGTDTQYF. CDR3 bases: TGTGCCAGCAGTTTGCTACGGGCAGGGATGGGCACAGATACGCAGTATTTT.

CDR3 DNA: TGCAGCGCCCGGACAGGGACATACGAGCAGTACTTC. The encoded protein is CSARTGTYEQYF. The chain combines TRBV29-1 with TRBJ2-7, with TRBD1 matching over 8 bases. V dropped 7 bases and J dropped 4; count of bases not matched to a gene: 6. Germline V gene lookup returns CDR1 SQVTM and CDR2 ANQGSEA. This CDR3 contains 12 residues.

The chain uses TRBV25-1 and TRBJ2-7; 9 nucleotides match TRBD1. CDR3 length: 15 amino acids. Germline V gene data show CDR1 as MGHDK and CDR2 as SYGVNS. Trimming took 2 bases from V and 2 from J; bases not matched to a gene: 4. The CDR3 DNA reads as TGTGCCAGCAGTGAAGAAGACAGGGGGACCTACGAGCAGTACTTC. Protein: CASSEEDRGTYEQYF.

The chain employs TRBV5-1 and TRBJ2-2; no clear D. Trimming took off 4 bases at V and 7 bases at J, with 8 bases between the two ends. CDR1 is SGHRS and CDR2 is YFSETQ in the germline V gene. The CDR3 has 12 residues. The CDR3 DNA follows: TGCGCCAGCAGCCAGGATGGCGGGGAGCTGTTTTTT. Translation gives CASSQDGGELFF.

The genes are TRBV27 and TRBJ2-3; 14 bases line up with TRBD2. The V gene end was trimmed by 5 bases and the J gene end by 4 bases; junction bases not matched to a gene: 11. Germline loops: CDR1 MNHEY, CDR2 SMNVEV (reference sequence). The CDR3 contains 18 residues. The CDR3 sequence: CASSPGTSGGAGADTQYF. The CDR3 bases are TGTGCCAGCAGTCCCGGGACTAGCGGGGGAGCAGGGGCAGATACGCAGTATTTT.

The gene calls are TRBV11-2 and TRBJ2-1; no clear D gene. V gave up 3 bases and J gave up 1 base, with 22 bases separating them. The CDR3 has 19 amino acids. Germline V gene data show CDR1 as SGHAT and CDR2 as FQNNGV. The CDR3 is CASSFPLTPDSVSYNEQFF. The DNA of the CDR3 is TGTGCCAGCAGCTTCCCCCTAACCCCTGACTCCGTATCCTACAATGAGCAGTTCTTC.